This T cell receptor beta chain was obtained from a study of identical twins (dated by TCRdb to 2016 to 2017). General notes on the study: The study deep-sequenced TCR alpha and beta repertoires from monozygotic twins, unrelated adults of various ages and cord blood to test whether fetal clonotypes persist. To rule out contamination, replicate twin experiments were performed at different times with different library preparation protocols. What the research found in general, with its limitations: Conclusions relied on cross-sectional statistical analysis, since the same donors could not be followed over many years. Recombination models systematically underestimated out-of-frame TCR alpha sharing in monozygotic twins but agreed with sharing between unrelated individuals. Fewer insertions were carried by abundant cord blood beta clonotypes, a similar but weaker trend appeared in young adult naive repertoires, and no such trend appeared in memory repertoires. The excess sharing between twins in beta out-of-frame sequences was weaker because fewer shared sequences reduced the signal-to-noise ratio. Compared with coincidental sharing between unrelated individuals, an excess of low generation-probability sequences was observed among out-of-frame TCR alpha sequences shared between twins. Zero-insertion analyses could be partly confounded by invariant T cells such as MAIT and iNKT, though diverse VJ usage argued against such confounding for most clonotypes.

Library preparation used 5' RACE. Sequencing used an Illumina HiSeq 2000. A universal primer binding site was introduced by template switching, and a unique molecular identifier was present in the final cDNA, enabling accurate counting of TCR cDNA molecules. First-strand cDNA for TCR alpha and beta chains was synthesized from specific primers in the conserved constant-segment region. To control for contamination, every cDNA library carried two barcodes: a SMART-Mk sample barcode plus Illumina barcodes. TruSeq adapter sequences along with Illumina sample barcodes were introduced in two successive PCR steps. TCR alpha and beta cDNA libraries were sequenced on the Illumina HiSeq platform with custom primers. Regarding the original processing steps: MiGEC was used to process raw reads and extract unique molecular identifiers, and MiXCR was used to find CDR3 positions. For each individual, recombination models were inferred using an EM algorithm with the repgenHMM and IGoR tools. The analysis of shared clonotypes was done with the tcR package in R, with sharing normalized by the product of cloneset sizes. To study raw recombination without the effects of thymic and clonal selection, out-of-frame nonproductive sequences were analyzed. TCRdb trimmed the raw reads at Q25, called clones with MiXCR and kept productive beta chains. Rows are unified per CDR3 protein, each entry keeping the most common DNA and genes. TCRdb, not the original authors, processed these V and J calls. Within this sample are about 520,000 distinct CDR3 sequences, with approximately 22% of them counted one time only. The ten most abundant clones make up roughly 0.9% of the sample.

With respect to this clonotype: It lacks a known antigen. Within one base of it there is no much larger clone, and no base qualities were kept.

Every donor was a healthy Caucasian. The twin cohort consisted of three pairs of female monozygotic twins, all aged 18 to 29 years. Positive isolation kits from Invitrogen were used to isolate the CD4+ and CD8+ T cell populations. The germline V gene gives CDR1 as MNHEY and CDR2 as SVGAGI. The cysteine opens and the phenylalanine closes a CDR3 of 15 amino acids. The CDR3 DNA has 45 bases and is translated from base 1. Clipping removes 2 bases from V and 3 bases from J, with 4 as the unmatched junction base count. These same records also appear under a second study, on T cells expressing NK-cell markers. Taken from the second paper: Three sorted T-cell subsets (CD3+CD56+NKG2C+, CD3+CD56+NKG2C- and CD3+CD56-NKG2C+) from fewer than 10 donors had their TCR beta-chain repertoires profiled. Of the eight sequenced donors, seven were found to be HCMV-seropositive and one was found to be HCMV-seronegative. To restrict sorting to alphabetaTCR-expressing T cells, an anti-gammadeltaTCR antibody was added in several experiments. For roughly 6 donors, the dominant CD3+CD56+NKG2C+ clonotypes were among the top 10 CD8+ clonotypes and accounted for roughly 1.0-7.5% of CD8+ T cells. Those dominant clonotypes were again the most abundant among CD3+CD56-NKG2C+ cells in a few donors, at about 28.3-60.1%. Whether the expanded NKG2C-expressing T cell clones were specific for HCMV antigens remained unclear. The eight sequenced donors were randomly selected healthy volunteers, three men and five women. To determine HCMV serostatus, a commercial ELISA kit was used to detect HCMV-specific IgG in serum. MIGEC handled demultiplexing of the reads and grouping by UMI, while MiTCR was used to assemble and quantify clonotypes. To exclude erroneous sequences, any TCR cDNA sequence not supported by at least two reads was discarded. The tcR package was used for downstream repertoire analysis, and clonotypes were matched between fractions using CDR3 nucleotide sequence together with V segment. Antigen specificity was annotated against VDJdb with VDJmatch, allowing one amino acid substitution in CDR3.

The chain employs TRBV6-5 and TRBJ2-3, with 8 middle bases fitting TRBD2. The sequenced sample consisted of CD4+ T cells sorted from blood. This TCR derives from a woman under 30 in good health. The nucleotide sequence is TGTGCCAGCAGTTACCCCGGGGGGGGAACAGATACGCAGTATTTT. It encodes CASSYPGGGTDTQYF.